The 17 T cell receptor beta chains below come from one sample, sequenced in a study of T cell responses to AZD1222 COVID-19 vaccine (dated by TCRdb to the early 2020s). The library was generated by the immunoSEQ multiplex PCR assay. TCRdb holds this immuneACCESS table with in-frame rearrangements only. Some clones are missing; in checked studies, unresolved V genes explain under half, and the rest has no known cause. The sample table records 140,000 or so clones; around 90% of these occur just once. In total, the top ten clones hold less than 2% of the sample. This sample's time point label indicates: about 28 days (+/-7) after the second vaccine dose. The material sequenced was peripheral blood, taken 28 days after the second AZD1222 dose. The receptors shown here come from an adult who received the AZD1222 COVID-19 vaccine.

The chain couples TRBV7-6 to TRBJ2-1; 11 nucleotides align to TRBD2. In germline, CDR1 is SGHVS, CDR2 FNYEAQ. This CDR3 contains 16 residues. Trimming took 5 bases from V and 4 from J; bases not matched to a gene: 7. CDR3 loop: CASSALTSGDYNEQFF. CDR3 DNA sequence: TGTGCCAGCAGCGCATTGACTAGCGGGGATTACAATGAGCAGTTCTTC.

The gene calls are TRBV19 and TRBJ2-5; 10 bases map to TRBD1. Germline CDR1 LNHDA, CDR2 SQIVND (reference sequence). The CDR3 totals 16 residues. J gave up 7 bases and V 2 bases, and 10 bases lay outside the gene matches. The CDR3 reads CASSISLGTGAPTQYF. The CDR3 DNA follows: TGTGCCAGTAGTATATCGCTCGGGACAGGGGCCCCGACCCAGTACTTC.

In its sample, this clone was seen once. V usage is TRBV25-1 and J usage is TRBJ1-1; tentatively, D is TRBD1 (6 bases). This CDR3 region has 15 residues. CDR1 MGHDK and CDR2 SYGVNS come from the germline V gene. The V gene lost 4 bases and the J gene lost 4 bases, with 16 bases spanning the gap. The CDR3 coding sequence is TGTGCCAGCAGTGCTTCCCAGGGAGGGGGCACTGAAGCTTTCTTT. It specifies CASSASQGGGTEAFF.

The chain recombines TRBV6-5 with TRBJ1-1, with D unresolved. Trimming shortened V by 7 bases and J by 1 base, and 10 bases separated the two germline ends. CDR1 and CDR2 from the germline V gene are MNHEY and SVGAGI. The CDR3 consists of 13 residues. Written as DNA, the CDR3 is TGTGCCAGCACCCGGGGAACGAACACTGAAGCTTTCTTT. Translated: CASTRGTNTEAFF.

V and J are TRBV18 and TRBJ2-1, with a possible D match to TRBD2 (5 bases). The CDR3 totals 14 residues. Germline loops: CDR1 KGHSH, CDR2 LQKENI. Trimming pared 3 bases from V and 8 bases from J, leaving 14 bases between. The DNA for the CDR3 is TGTGCCAGCTCACCCTCGGGAAGGGCGTATGAGCAGTTCTTC. Encoded protein: CASSPSGRAYEQFF.

The rearrangement uses TRBV9 and TRBJ2-1; 9 bases agree with TRBD2. V was clipped by 0 bases and J by 3 bases; unmatched bases: 4. The CDR3 sequence is 16 residues long. Germline CDR1 and CDR2: SGDLS and YYNGEE. CDR3 sequence reads: CASSVGGSGGYNEQFF. The CDR3 DNA reads TGTGCCAGCAGCGTAGGTGGTAGCGGGGGCTACAATGAGCAGTTCTTC.

V usage is TRBV10-2 and J usage is TRBJ2-2, with 10 nucleotides matching TRBD2. This CDR3 is 14 amino acids long. Germline loops: CDR1 WSHSY, CDR2 SAAADI. V gave up 7 bases and J gave up 3 bases; unmatched junction bases: 2. CDR3 bases: TGCGCCAGCACGACTAGCGGGTACACCGGGGAGCTGTTTTTT. This codes for CASTTSGYTGELFF.

V and J are TRBV7-9 and TRBJ1-5; D ambiguous. CDR3 length equals 14 residues. Germline CDR1 is SEHNR and CDR2 is FQNEAQ (reference sequence). V dropped 5 bases and J dropped 0 bases, with 8 bases sitting between them. The CDR3 DNA reads TGTGCCAGCAGCCGGTCAGATAGCAATCAGCCCCAGCATTTT. As protein: CASSRSDSNQPQHF.

In nucleotides, the CDR3 is TGCGCCAGCAGCCCGATCCAGGGAAGCGCTGAAGCTTTCTTT. Translation gives CASSPIQGSAEAFF. The chain is built from TRBV4-1 and TRBJ1-1; possibly TRBD1 for D (5 bases). Trimming pared 4 bases from V and 6 bases from J, leaving 15 bases between. Germline CDR1 and CDR2: MGHRA and YSYEKL. The CDR3 runs 14 residues.

This clone was detected once. This chain joins TRBV7-3 and TRBJ2-3, with 15 bases identical to TRBD2. The CDR3 consists of 16 residues. J gave up 3 bases and V 5 bases, and 3 bases lay outside the gene matches. In germline, CDR1 is SGHTA, CDR2 FQGTGA. This chain's CDR3 is CASSGGLAGGTDTQYF. The CDR3 nucleotides read TGTGCCAGCAGCGGGGGACTAGCGGGAGGAACAGATACGCAGTATTTT.

Concerning this clone: Other DNA sequences in this sample translate to the same CDR3. The chain joins TRBV2 to TRBJ1-5; TRBD1 agrees at 10 bases. CDR3 size: 14 residues. Trimming removed 4 bases from V and 5 bases from J; junction bases left unmatched: 2. CDR1 and CDR2 from the germline V gene are SNHLY and FYNNEI. CDR3 sequence: CASSGTGGDQPQHF. In DNA, the CDR3 is TGTGCCAGCAGTGGGACAGGGGGGGATCAGCCCCAGCATTTT.

In its sample, this clone was seen once. The chain recombines TRBV5-6 with TRBJ2-5, with 7 nucleotides matching TRBD1. The CDR3 extends over 15 amino acids. J gave up 4 bases and V 0 bases, and 6 bases lay outside the gene matches. From germline, CDR1 is SGHDT and CDR2 YYEEEE. This CDR3 reads CASSLEPGQRETQYF. For the CDR3, the DNA is TGTGCCAGCAGCTTGGAACCGGGACAGCGAGAGACCCAGTACTTC. The full variable domain, in which reference TRBV5-6 and TRBJ2-5 provide the parts outside the CDR3, is DAGVTQSPTHLIKTRGQQVTLRCSPKSGHDTVSWYQQALGQGPQFIFQYYEEEERQRGNFPDRFSGHQFPNYSSELNVNALLLGDSALYLCASSLEPGQRETQYFGPGTRLLVL.

The CDR3 DNA sequence: TGTGCCAGCAGCTCTTACAGGGGAGGGGAGGAGACCCAGTACTTC. Residues: CASSSYRGGEETQYF. The V and J genes are TRBV7-9 and TRBJ2-5; D tentatively fits TRBD1 or TRBD2 (7 bases each). The V end was cut by 4 bases, the J end by 5 bases, with 17 bases between. CDR3 size: 15 residues. Germline V gene lookup returns CDR1 SEHNR and CDR2 FQNEAQ (reference sequence).

The chain joins TRBV5-4 to TRBJ2-5; 8 bases align to TRBD1. CDR3 length equals 13 residues. CDR1 is SGHNT, CDR2 YYREEE, per germline (reference sequence). Trimming cost V 4 bases and J 3 bases; bases outside gene matches: 2. For the CDR3, the DNA is TGTGCCAGCAGCCTACAGGGGGAAGAGACCCAGTACTTC. Amino acids: CASSLQGEETQYF. The variable domain in full, completed from reference TRBV5-4 and TRBJ2-5, reads ETGVTQSPTHLIKTRGQQVTLRCSSQSGHNTVSWYQQALGQGPQFIFQYYREEENGRGNFPPRFSGLQFPNYSSELNVNALELDDSALYLCASSLQGEETQYFGPGTRLLVL.

CDR3 bases: TGTGCCAGCAGCCAACCGGACAGGGGGCCAGGGGCCAACGTCCTGACTTTC. It codes for CASSQPDRGPGANVLTF. V and J are TRBV3-1 (or the pseudogene TRBV3-2) and TRBJ2-6; 11 nucleotides agree with TRBD1. CDR3 length: 17 amino acids. Germline lookup yields CDR1 LGHDT and CDR2 YNNKEL (reference sequence). V lost 2 bases, J lost 4 bases, and 4 bases stayed unmatched.

CDR3 coding DNA: TGTGCCAGCAGCGTTGGAAATACGGAAGAGACCCAGTACTTC. Translating gives CASSVGNTEETQYF. The chain has TRBV9 and TRBJ2-5; no clear D. The CDR3 is 14 residues long. V was clipped by 2 bases and J by 3 bases, with 11 bases between them. Looked up from germline, CDR1 is SGDLS and CDR2 is YYNGEE.

The J gene is TRBJ1-2, the V gene TRBV7-9; a possible D gene is TRBD1 (5 bases). This CDR3 region has 16 residues. The germline V and J ends were trimmed by 2 bases and 3 bases, with 16 bases remaining between them. From germline, CDR1 is SEHNR and CDR2 FQNEAQ (reference sequence). The CDR3 region has the DNA TGTGCCAGCAGCTTAAGCCGGGGCTGGGGGGACTATGGCTACACCTTC. Its translation: CASSLSRGWGDYGYTF. Full variable domain (outside the CDR3, taken from reference TRBV7-9 and TRBJ1-2): DTGVSQNPRHKITKRGQNVTFRCDPISEHNRLYWYRQTLGQGPEFLTYFQNEAQLEKSRLLSDRFSAERPKGSFSTLEIQRTEQGDSAMYLCASSLSRGWGDYGYTFGSGTRLTVV.